The clone carrying this T cell receptor beta chain was picked up one time. Its specificity is unknown. The data originate from a study of T-cell memory formation after mild COVID-19. Study-wide context: TCR clusters were largely donor specific.

After 5'RACE with constant-segment primers, TCR alpha and TCR beta cDNA libraries carrying sample barcodes and UMIs were obtained. TCRdb processed the 5' RACE reads anew with MiXCR; each CDR3 protein has one entry. Seen here are approximately 300,000 distinct CDR3 sequences, more than 15% observed once, and the top ten hold around 22%. Study outcomes and limitations: Those CD4+ clones that contracted were mainly in CM and EM (CD8+ ones in EMRA).

The sample taken for sequencing was PBMCs or a T cell subset sorted from them (not recorded which). The receptor was derived from a man aged 18 to 30 who had mild COVID-19 (a few samples of this study predate the infection). Cell type and time point are not known.

The CDR3 DNA reads as TGTGCCATCAGTGCCCTGACAGGGGGCTTTGAAAAACTGTTTTTT. Amino acid sequence: CAISALTGGFEKLFF. The chain combines TRBV10-3 with TRBJ1-4, with 10 bases lining up with TRBD1. V shed 4 bases and J 7 bases; nucleotides not matched to a gene: 6. CDR3 length: 15 residues. The germline CDR1 and CDR2 sequences are ENHRY and SYGVKD.